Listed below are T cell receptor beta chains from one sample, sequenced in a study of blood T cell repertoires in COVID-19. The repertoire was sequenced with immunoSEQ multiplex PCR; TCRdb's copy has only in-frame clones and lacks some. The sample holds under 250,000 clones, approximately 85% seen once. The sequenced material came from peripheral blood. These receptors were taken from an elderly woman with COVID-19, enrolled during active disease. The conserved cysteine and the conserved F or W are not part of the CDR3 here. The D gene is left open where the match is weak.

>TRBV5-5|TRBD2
ASTLSPAGNHNEQF
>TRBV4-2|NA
ASSHSLGGATDNEQF
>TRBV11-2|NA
ASSAAVNTEAF
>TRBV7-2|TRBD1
ASSSRQGILAEAF
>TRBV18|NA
ASSRFTSGELF
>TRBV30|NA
AIWAGTLNTEAF
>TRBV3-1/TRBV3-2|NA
ASSQDHFLY
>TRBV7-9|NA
ASSSSVSEKLF
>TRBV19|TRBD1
ASSSTGAGDTQY
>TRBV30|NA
AWSVWAGTNTGELF
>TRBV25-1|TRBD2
ASRADMTGLQETQY
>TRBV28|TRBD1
ASSGQGAFNQPQH
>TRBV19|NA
ASSDRRSGNTIY
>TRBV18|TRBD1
ASSPGQGPNYGYT
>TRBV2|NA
ASSEARGYYGYT
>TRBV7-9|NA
ASSGGTFSTDTQY
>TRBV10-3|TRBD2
AISESAAGGLDEQY
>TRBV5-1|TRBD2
AKGTSGGEVTDTQY
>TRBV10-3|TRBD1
AISAGTDYNEQF
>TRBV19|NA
ASSVGVGSGPNTGELF
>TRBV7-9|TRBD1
ASCRDRLITEAF
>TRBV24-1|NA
ATSSGGLAKNIQY
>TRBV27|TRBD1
ASRGQGSYNSPLH
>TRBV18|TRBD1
ASSPGQGSGNQPQH
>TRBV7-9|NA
ASNTQAGVGTEAF
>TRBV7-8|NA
ASSASGVRSYEQY
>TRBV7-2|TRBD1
ASSLVGQGRTDTQY
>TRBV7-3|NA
ASSPGLGQPQH
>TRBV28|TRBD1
ASSSGGEGQPQH
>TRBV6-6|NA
ASSYGQTNEKLF
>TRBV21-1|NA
ASSKEKRYLRGSYNEQF
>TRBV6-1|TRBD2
ASSEAPGGGTQY
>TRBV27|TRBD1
ASSPGQGINYGYT
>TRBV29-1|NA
SVGGQRAANEKLF
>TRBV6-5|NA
ASSYSILFEGLGYT
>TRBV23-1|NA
ASSQSDYSNTDTQY
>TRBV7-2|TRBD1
ASSLTGTGGFGTGELF
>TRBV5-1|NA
ASSVEPTTYEQY
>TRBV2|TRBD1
ASLDRGIYGYT
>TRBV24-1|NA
ATSVGTPNSPLH
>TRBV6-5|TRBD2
ASKVRGGGDTQY
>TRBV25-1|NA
ASSLRMLRLF
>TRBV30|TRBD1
AWSFTGTGVQPQH
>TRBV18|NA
ASSRQGMEAEAF
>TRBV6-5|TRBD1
ASSQGQGYGYT
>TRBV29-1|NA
SAHPGQRQETQY
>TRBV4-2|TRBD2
ASSRNRDYSYNEQF